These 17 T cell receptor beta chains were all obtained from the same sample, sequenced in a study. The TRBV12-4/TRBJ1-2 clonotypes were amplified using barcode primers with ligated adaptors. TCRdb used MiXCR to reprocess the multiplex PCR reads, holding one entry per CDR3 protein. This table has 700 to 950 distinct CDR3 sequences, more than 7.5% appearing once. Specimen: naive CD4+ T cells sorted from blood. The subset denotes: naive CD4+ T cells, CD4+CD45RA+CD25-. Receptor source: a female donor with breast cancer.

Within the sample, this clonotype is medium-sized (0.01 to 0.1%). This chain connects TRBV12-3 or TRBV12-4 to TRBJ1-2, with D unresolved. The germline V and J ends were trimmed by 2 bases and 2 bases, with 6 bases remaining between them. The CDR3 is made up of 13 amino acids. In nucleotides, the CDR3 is TGTGCCAGCAGTTTACAGGCCAACTATGGCTACACCTTC. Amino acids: CASSLQANYGYTF.

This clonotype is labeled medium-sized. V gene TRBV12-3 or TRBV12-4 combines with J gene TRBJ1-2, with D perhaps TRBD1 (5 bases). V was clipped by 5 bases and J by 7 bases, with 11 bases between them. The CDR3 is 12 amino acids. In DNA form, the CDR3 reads TGTGCCAGCAGTCTCCCAGGGTCTGGCTACACCTTC. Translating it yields CASSLPGSGYTF.

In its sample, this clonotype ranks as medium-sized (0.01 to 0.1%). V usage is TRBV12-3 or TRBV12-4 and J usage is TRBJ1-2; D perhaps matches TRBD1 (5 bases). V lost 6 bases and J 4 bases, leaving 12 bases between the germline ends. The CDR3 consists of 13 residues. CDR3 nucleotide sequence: TGTGCCAGCAGCCCTAGGGGAAGCTATGGCTACACCTTC. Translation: CASSPRGSYGYTF.

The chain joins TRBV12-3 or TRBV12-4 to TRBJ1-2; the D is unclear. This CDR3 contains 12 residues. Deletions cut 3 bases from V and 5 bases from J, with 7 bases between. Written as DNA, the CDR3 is TGTGCCAGCAGTTTTGGTGGGTATGGCTACACCTTC. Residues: CASSFGGYGYTF.

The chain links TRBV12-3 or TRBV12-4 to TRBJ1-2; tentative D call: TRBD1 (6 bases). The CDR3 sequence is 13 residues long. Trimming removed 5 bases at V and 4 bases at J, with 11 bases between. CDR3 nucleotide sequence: TGTGCCAGCAGTCGGACAGCGTCCTATGGCTACACCTTC. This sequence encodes CASSRTASYGYTF.

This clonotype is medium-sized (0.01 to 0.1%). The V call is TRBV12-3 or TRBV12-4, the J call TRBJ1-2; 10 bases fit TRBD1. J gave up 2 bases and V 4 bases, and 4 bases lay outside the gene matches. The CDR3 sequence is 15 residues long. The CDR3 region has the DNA TGTGCCAGCAGTTCTCCGGGACAGGGGAACTATGGCTACACCTTC. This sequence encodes CASSSPGQGNYGYTF.

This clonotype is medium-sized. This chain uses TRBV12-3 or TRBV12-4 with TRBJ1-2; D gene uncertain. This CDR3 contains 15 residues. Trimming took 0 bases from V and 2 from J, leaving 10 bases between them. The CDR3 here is CASSLARGTNYGYTF. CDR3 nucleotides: TGTGCCAGCAGTTTAGCGAGAGGCACAAACTATGGCTACACCTTC.

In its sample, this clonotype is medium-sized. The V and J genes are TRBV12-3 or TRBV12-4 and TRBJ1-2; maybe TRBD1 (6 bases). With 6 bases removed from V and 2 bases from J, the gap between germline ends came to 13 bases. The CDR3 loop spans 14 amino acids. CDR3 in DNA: TGTGCCAGCAGCCTACAGGGTCGGAACTATGGCTACACCTTC. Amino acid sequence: CASSLQGRNYGYTF.

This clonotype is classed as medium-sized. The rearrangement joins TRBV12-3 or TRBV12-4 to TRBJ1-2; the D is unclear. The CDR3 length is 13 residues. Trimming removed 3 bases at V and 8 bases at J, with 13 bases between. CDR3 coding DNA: TGTGCCAGCAGTTTGGAGAGCCGCTACGGCTACACCTTC. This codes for CASSLESRYGYTF.

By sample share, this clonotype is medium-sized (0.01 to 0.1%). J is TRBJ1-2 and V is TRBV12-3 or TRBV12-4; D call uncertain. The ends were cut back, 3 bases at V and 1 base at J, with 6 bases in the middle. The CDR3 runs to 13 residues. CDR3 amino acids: CASSFLSNYGYTF. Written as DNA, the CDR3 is TGTGCCAGCAGTTTTCTGAGTAACTATGGCTACACCTTC.

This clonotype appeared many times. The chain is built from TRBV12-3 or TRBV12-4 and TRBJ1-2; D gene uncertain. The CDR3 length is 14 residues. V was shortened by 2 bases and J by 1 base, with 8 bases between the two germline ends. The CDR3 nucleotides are TGTGCCAGCAGTTTAAGACACCTTAACTATGGCTACACCTTC. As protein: CASSLRHLNYGYTF.

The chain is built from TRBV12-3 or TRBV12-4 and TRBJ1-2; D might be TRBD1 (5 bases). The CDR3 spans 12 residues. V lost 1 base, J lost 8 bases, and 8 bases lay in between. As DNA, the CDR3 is TGTGCCAGCAGTTTAGGCAGGGACGGCTACACCTTC. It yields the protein CASSLGRDGYTF.

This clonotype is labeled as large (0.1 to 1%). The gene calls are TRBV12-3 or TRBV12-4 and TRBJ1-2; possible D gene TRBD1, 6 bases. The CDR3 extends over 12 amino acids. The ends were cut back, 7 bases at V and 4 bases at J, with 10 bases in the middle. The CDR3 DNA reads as TGTGCCAGCAAATCACAGGGCTATGGCTACACCTTC. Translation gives CASKSQGYGYTF.

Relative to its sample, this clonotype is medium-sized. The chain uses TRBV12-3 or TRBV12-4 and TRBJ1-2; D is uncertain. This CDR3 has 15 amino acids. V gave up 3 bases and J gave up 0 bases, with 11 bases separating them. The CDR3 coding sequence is TGTGCCAGCAGTTTTGGGTCCGGAGCTAACTATGGCTACACCTTC. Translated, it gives CASSFGSGANYGYTF.

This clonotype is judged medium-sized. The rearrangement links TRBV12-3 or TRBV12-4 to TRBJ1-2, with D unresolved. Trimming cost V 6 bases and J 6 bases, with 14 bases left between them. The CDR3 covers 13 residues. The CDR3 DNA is TGTGCCAGCAGCTATAATAATATGGATGGCTACACCTTC. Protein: CASSYNNMDGYTF.

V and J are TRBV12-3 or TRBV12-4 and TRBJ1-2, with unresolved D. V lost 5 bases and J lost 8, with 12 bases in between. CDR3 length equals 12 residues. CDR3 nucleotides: TGTGCCAGCAGTCCCTCCGATCGGGGCTACACCTTC. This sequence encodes CASSPSDRGYTF.

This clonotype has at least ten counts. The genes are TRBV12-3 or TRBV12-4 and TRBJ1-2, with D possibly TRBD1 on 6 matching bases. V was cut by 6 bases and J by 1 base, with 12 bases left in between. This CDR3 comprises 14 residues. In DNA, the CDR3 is TGTGCCAGCAGCCAGACAGGAGGTAACTATGGCTACACCTTC. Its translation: CASSQTGGNYGYTF.